This TCR beta chain was obtained from a study of T cell changes during pregnancy in multiple sclerosis. Clones were read by immunoSEQ multiplex PCR, and TCRdb kept only the in-frame ones, dropping some. The sample has 35,000 to 45,000 clones; about 93% are singletons. J was trimmed by 2 bases and V by 5 bases; bases with no gene match: 3. There are 15 residues in the CDR3. The germline V gene has CDR1 SGHRS and CDR2 YFSETQ. The J gene is TRBJ2-5, the V gene TRBV5-1, with 13 nucleotides matching TRBD2. This sequence was found in a female donor with multiple sclerosis, enrolled in a pregnancy study. The sequences come from CD4+ T cells from peripheral blood mononuclear cells, collected in the third trimester of pregnancy. The CDR3 sequence is CASRRTSGGQETQYF. The CDR3 DNA sequence: TGCGCCAGCAGGCGGACTAGCGGGGGTCAAGAGACCCAGTACTTC.